This record concerns one T cell receptor (beta chain) sequence. TCRdb passed the reads through MiXCR, listing each CDR3 protein once. The sample holds about 260,000 distinct CDR3 sequences, over 8% seen once. This specimen comes from a study of T cell repertoires in cytomegalovirus infection. Germline V gene sequence: CDR1 DFQATT, CDR2 SNEGSKA (reference sequence). Germline trimming cut 6 bases from V and 7 bases from J; bases unmatched to any gene: 13. The CDR3 spans 16 residues. The V call is TRBV20-1, the J call TRBJ1-6; 9 bases match TRBD1. Source material: PBMCs. The clonotype was recovered from a human donor in good health (CMV status not recorded). Some clones in this sample may be carry-over from other donors' samples. CDR3 in DNA: TGCAGTGCGCCACTCCTTGTAGGGACAGGGAATTCACCCCTCCACTTT. This codes for CSAPLLVGTGNSPLHF.